The 30 T cell receptor beta chains in this list originate from one sample, sequenced in a study of technical replicates of blood from a few donors. Repertoires were generated with immunoSEQ multiplex PCR, while TCRdb's copy carries only in-frame clones and drops some. The sample has tens of thousands of clones, 75% to 95% seen once. The sample comprised T cells isolated from PBMCs. These receptors were obtained from a human donor in good health.

This clone appeared a few times. The chain carries TRBV5-4 and TRBJ1-1; TRBD1 might be the D (6 bases). Trimming stripped 4 bases from V and 7 bases from J, with 11 bases between. This CDR3 region has 12 residues. Germline V CDR1 and CDR2: SGHNT, YYREEE (reference sequence). CDR3 loop: CASSIGGVEAFF. CDR3 coding DNA: TGTGCCAGCAGCATAGGGGGGGTTGAAGCTTTCTTT. The full variable domain, its missing parts supplied by reference TRBV5-4 and TRBJ1-1, is ETGVTQSPTHLIKTRGQQVTLRCSSQSGHNTVSWYQQALGQGPQFIFQYYREEENGRGNFPPRFSGLQFPNYSSELNVNALELDDSALYLCASSIGGVEAFFGQGTRLTVV.

The chain uses TRBV2 and TRBJ2-1; D may be TRBD2 (6 bases). This CDR3 spans 16 amino acids. Germline assignment: CDR1 SNHLY and CDR2 FYNNEI. V gave up 1 base and J gave up 3 bases, with 13 bases separating them. CDR3 loop: CASSEGRRGVYNEQFF. Written as DNA, the CDR3 is TGTGCCAGCAGTGAAGGAAGGCGGGGCGTCTACAATGAGCAGTTCTTC.

The V call is TRBV5-1, the J call TRBJ1-3; no clear D gene. V shed 3 bases and J shed 0 bases, with 7 bases lying between them. The germline V gene encodes CDR1 SGHRS and CDR2 YFSETQ. This CDR3 is 14 amino acids long. This chain's CDR3 is CASSSTTSGNTIYF. As DNA, the CDR3 is TGCGCCAGCAGCTCAACTACCTCTGGAAACACCATATATTTT.

V usage is TRBV5-4 and J usage is TRBJ2-3, with 13 bases lining up with TRBD2. This CDR3 is 16 amino acids long. Germline V lookup: CDR1 SGHNT, CDR2 YYREEE (reference sequence). V gave up 3 bases and J gave up 3 bases; unmatched junction bases: 4. The CDR3 nucleotides are TGTGCCAGCAGCTCAGGACTAGCGGGAGTAACAGATACGCAGTATTTT. Translated: CASSSGLAGVTDTQYF.

This chain joins TRBV12-5 and TRBJ1-6; the match to TRBD1 covers 10 bases. Unmatched junction bases numbered 14, after V lost 0 bases and J lost 6 bases. This CDR3 is built from 20 residues. In germline, CDR1 is LGHNT, CDR2 FRNRAP. CDR3: CASGLVPRWDRGPSNSPLHF. CDR3 in DNA: TGTGCTAGTGGTTTGGTACCAAGGTGGGACAGGGGCCCTAGTAATTCACCCCTCCACTTT.

The V gene is TRBV11-2, the J gene TRBJ1-1; D gene unclear. Germline V lookup: CDR1 SGHAT, CDR2 FQNNGV. Trimming took 5 bases from V and 4 from J, leaving 11 bases between them. This CDR3 contains 13 residues. In nucleotides, the CDR3 is TGTGCCAGCAGCGTAGCTTCGGGCACTGAAGCTTTCTTT. Its translation: CASSVASGTEAFF.

The chain uses TRBV6-6 and TRBJ2-1; 7 bases are shared with TRBD2. The CDR3 contains 16 residues. Unmatched junction bases numbered 12, after V lost 6 bases and J lost 4 bases. Germline V gives CDR1 MNHNY, CDR2 SVGAGI (reference sequence). CDR3 nucleotides: TGTGCCAGCAGCCAGAATACAGCGGGATTATACAATGAGCAGTTCTTC. It yields the protein CASSQNTAGLYNEQFF.

The chain employs TRBV10-1 and TRBJ1-1; perhaps TRBD1 as D (5 bases). The CDR3 contains 14 residues. Germline V gene data show CDR1 as WNHNN and CDR2 as SYGVQD (reference sequence). V lost 0 bases and J lost 4, with 9 bases in between. CDR3 sequence: CASSESGGITEAFF. The CDR3 coding sequence is TGCGCCAGCAGTGAGTCGGGGGGTATCACTGAAGCTTTCTTT.

The V call is TRBV11-3, the J call TRBJ1-1; D call uncertain. The V end lost 0 bases, the J end lost 7 bases, and 6 bases lay between the germline ends. This CDR3 region has 12 residues. Germline-derived CDR1 and CDR2 are SGHNT and YENEEA. CDR3 coding DNA: TGTGCCAGCAGCTTAGAGAGAGTTGAAGCTTTCTTT. Translating gives CASSLERVEAFF. The entire variable domain, with the rest obtained from reference TRBV11-3 and TRBJ1-1, is as follows: EAGVVQSPRYKIIEKKQPVAFWCNPISGHNTLYWYLQNLGQGPELLIRYENEEAVDDSQLPKDRFSAERLKGVDSTLKIQPAELGDSAVYLCASSLERVEAFFGQGTRLTVV.

V and J are TRBV7-9 and TRBJ2-7; 7 positions agree with TRBD1. J lost 4 bases, V lost 2 bases, and 11 bases had no gene match. Germline V CDR1 and CDR2: SEHNR, FQNEAQ (reference sequence). The CDR3 is made up of 16 amino acids. The DNA for the CDR3 is TGTGCCAGCAGCTTAAGGGAAGACTCGACAGGGTACGAGCAGTACTTC. It is translated as CASSLREDSTGYEQYF. The full variable domain, in which reference TRBV7-9 and TRBJ2-7 provide the parts outside the CDR3, is DTGVSQNPRHKITKRGQNVTFRCDPISEHNRLYWYRQTLGQGPEFLTYFQNEAQLEKSRLLSDRFSAERPKGSFSTLEIQRTEQGDSAMYLCASSLREDSTGYEQYFGPGTRLTVT.

J is TRBJ2-3 and V is TRBV19, with no clear D. The CDR3 has 12 residues. CDR1 is LNHDA, CDR2 SQIVND, per germline (reference sequence). Trimming removed 5 bases from V and 5 bases from J, with 8 bases in between. CDR3 coding DNA: TGTGCCAGTAGTCCAACCGGAGATACGCAGTATTTT. Residues: CASSPTGDTQYF.

This clone was detected once. The chain employs TRBV6-1 and TRBJ2-2, with TRBD2 identical over 8 bases. This CDR3 comprises 15 residues. The germline CDR1 and CDR2 sequences are MNHNS and SASEGT. The J segment lost 4 bases and the V segment lost 5 bases, leaving 6 bases of the junction unmatched. The CDR3 bases are TGTGCCAGCAGTCCCGGGGGGGCCAGCACCGGGGAGCTGTTTTTT. This translates into CASSPGGASTGELFF.

V is TRBV11-2 and J is TRBJ2-6; D is possibly TRBD2 (7 bases). The V and J ends lost 5 bases and 4 bases respectively, with 12 bases between them. Germline CDR1 SGHAT, CDR2 FQNNGV. CDR3 length: 15 residues. The CDR3, as DNA: TGTGCCAGCAGCGGGGCGGGGGCAGGGGCCAACGTCCTGACTTTC. Translated, it gives CASSGAGAGANVLTF.

The chain couples TRBV11-3 to TRBJ1-5, with D tentatively TRBD1 (5 bases). V was clipped by 1 base and J by 0 bases, with 10 bases between them. Germline assignment: CDR1 SGHNT and CDR2 YENEEA. The CDR3 is 16 residues long. In nucleotides, the CDR3 is TGTGCCAGCAGCTTAGGAACAGGAGATAGCAATCAGCCCCAGCATTTT. Encoded protein: CASSLGTGDSNQPQHF.

The rearrangement uses TRBV30 and TRBJ2-3; possibly TRBD1 for D (5 bases). V lost 3 bases, J lost 6 bases, and 10 bases lay in between. The CDR3 totals 12 residues. Germline loops: CDR1 GTSNPN, CDR2 SVGIG (reference sequence). CDR3 coding DNA: TGTGCCTGGAGGACAGAAGGTGATACGCAGTATTTT. Its translation is CAWRTEGDTQYF.

This chain joins TRBV2 and TRBJ1-5, with 7 nucleotides matching TRBD1. The CDR3 is 15 amino acids. J was trimmed by 4 bases and V by 6 bases; bases with no gene match: 9. Germline CDR1 is SNHLY and CDR2 is FYNNEI. CDR3 DNA sequence: TGTGCCAGCAGAGCCCCGGGGACAGCAAATCAGCCCCAGCATTTT. Amino acids: CASRAPGTANQPQHF.

V gene TRBV11-3 combines with J gene TRBJ1-2, with 7 nucleotides matching TRBD1. Germline V gene lookup returns CDR1 SGHNT and CDR2 YENEEA. V lost 5 bases, J lost 8 bases, and 8 bases stayed unmatched. This CDR3 spans 13 amino acids. DNA for the CDR3: TGTGCCAGCAGCCCTCGACAGGGCCGAGGCTACACCTTC. It specifies CASSPRQGRGYTF.

The chain couples TRBV9 to TRBJ1-2; no definite D call. Trimming removed 3 bases from V and 2 bases from J, with 11 bases in between. This CDR3 has 14 residues. Germline V gene sequence: CDR1 SGDLS, CDR2 YYNGEE. This CDR3 is CASSGTGSNYGYTF. In nucleotides, the CDR3 is TGTGCCAGCAGCGGAACCGGGTCCAACTATGGCTACACCTTC.

V gene TRBV5-4 combines with J gene TRBJ2-3, with D unclear. V gave up 0 bases and J gave up 2 bases, with 4 bases separating them. Per germline, CDR1 SGHNT and CDR2 YYREEE (reference sequence). The CDR3 consists of 13 residues. This CDR3 is CASSLDYTDTQYF. CDR3 nucleotides: TGTGCCAGCAGCTTGGACTACACAGATACGCAGTATTTT. The entire variable domain, with the rest obtained from reference TRBV5-4 and TRBJ2-3, is as follows: ETGVTQSPTHLIKTRGQQVTLRCSSQSGHNTVSWYQQALGQGPQFIFQYYREEENGRGNFPPRFSGLQFPNYSSELNVNALELDDSALYLCASSLDYTDTQYFGPGTRLTVL.

The chain combines TRBV5-4 with TRBJ2-1; D is possibly TRBD1 (5 bases). Germline assignment: CDR1 SGHNT and CDR2 YYREEE (reference sequence). The CDR3 consists of 12 residues. Between the trimmed V and J ends, which lost 4 bases and 4 bases, there was a span of 6 bases. The CDR3 DNA sequence: TGTGCCAGCAGCCCAGGGTACAATGAGCAGTTCTTC. Its translation is CASSPGYNEQFF.

The chain links TRBV11-3 to TRBJ2-5, with D possibly matching TRBD1 (6 bases). CDR1 is SGHNT and CDR2 is YENEEA in the germline V gene. The CDR3 totals 14 residues. V gave up 3 bases and J gave up 5 bases, with 13 bases separating them. CDR3 in DNA: TGTGCCAGCAGCTTCCCAGGGGCTGGGGAGACCCAGTACTTC. It is translated as CASSFPGAGETQYF.

The V gene is TRBV29-1, the J gene TRBJ1-1, with D maybe TRBD1 (5 bases). V dropped 7 bases and J dropped 11 bases, with 17 bases sitting between them. Germline CDR1 reads SQVTM; CDR2 reads ANQGSEA. The CDR3 has 11 amino acids. The CDR3 region is CSAVGQSVAFF. The CDR3 bases are TGCAGCGCCGTGGGGCAGTCTGTTGCTTTCTTT.

CDR3 amino acids: CASSPRYSGANVLTF. CDR3 sequence (DNA): TGCGCCAGCAGCCCTAGGTACTCTGGGGCCAACGTCCTGACTTTC. The rearrangement joins TRBV5-1 to TRBJ2-6; D not certain. CDR1 is SGHRS, CDR2 YFSETQ, per germline. The CDR3 loop spans 15 amino acids. Trimming cost V 4 bases and J 0 bases, with 8 bases left between them.

The rearrangement joins TRBV13 to TRBJ2-3, with 10 bases aligning to TRBD2. V was pared by 7 bases and J by 4 bases, with 11 bases of the junction left unmatched. The CDR3 loop spans 16 amino acids. Per germline, CDR1 PRHDT and CDR2 FYEKMQ (reference sequence). The CDR3 sequence: CASTEKRGGRSDTQYF. Written as DNA, the CDR3 is TGTGCCAGCACCGAAAAGCGGGGGGGCCGGTCAGATACGCAGTATTTT.

The J gene is TRBJ1-6, the V gene TRBV30; tentative D call: TRBD1 (5 bases). Per the germline V gene, CDR1 is GTSNPN and CDR2 is SVGIG (reference sequence). This CDR3 comprises 14 residues. The V end was cut by 3 bases, the J end by 9 bases, with 15 bases between. The CDR3 region has the DNA TGTGCCTGGAGGGACCCTCGGGGGATTTCACCCCTCCACTTT. Translation gives CAWRDPRGISPLHF.

The genes are TRBV6-5 and TRBJ2-7, with D possibly being TRBD1 (8 bases). Deletions cut 5 bases from V and 2 bases from J, with 16 bases between. This CDR3 is 15 amino acids long. Per the germline V gene, CDR1 is MNHEY and CDR2 is SVGAGI. CDR3 DNA: TGTGCCAGCAGTCCTACAGGGGGGGCACCCTACGAGCAGTACTTC. It specifies CASSPTGGAPYEQYF.

This sequence joins TRBV9 and TRBJ1-2; D is unresolved. The germline V gene has CDR1 SGDLS and CDR2 YYNGEE. The ends were cut back, 0 bases at V and 8 bases at J, with 8 bases in the middle. This CDR3 is 12 amino acids long. The CDR3 here is CASSVVAGGYTF. The CDR3 nucleotides are TGTGCCAGCAGCGTAGTAGCGGGAGGCTACACCTTC.

The CDR3 region is CASSALRRLGGAENTEAFF. The CDR3 nucleotides read TGTGCCAGCAGCGCGCTTAGGAGGTTGGGAGGGGCAGAGAACACTGAAGCTTTCTTT. The chain is built from TRBV9 and TRBJ1-1, with D maybe TRBD1 (5 bases). The CDR3 consists of 19 residues. From germline, CDR1 is SGDLS and CDR2 YYNGEE. With 3 bases removed from V and 1 base from J, the gap between germline ends came to 25 bases.

The chain joins TRBV28 to TRBJ2-5; weak D call: TRBD1 (5 bases). CDR1 is MDHEN, CDR2 SYDVKM, per germline. This CDR3 spans 14 amino acids. Between the trimmed V and J ends, which lost 8 bases and 4 bases, there was a span of 17 bases. CDR3 in DNA: TGTGCCAGCTCGCGTTCAGGACACCGAGAGACCCAGTACTTC. Translation: CASSRSGHRETQYF.

J is TRBJ1-1 and V is TRBV2, with D perhaps matching TRBD1 (5 bases). Trimming left V 7 bases short and J 5 bases short, with 11 bases between. CDR1 is SNHLY, CDR2 FYNNEI, per germline. This CDR3 contains 12 residues. Here the CDR3 reads CASNRGWTEAFF. CDR3 DNA sequence: TGTGCCAGCAATAGGGGTTGGACTGAAGCTTTCTTT.